This section outlines one TCR beta chain sequence together with its context. In its sample, this clonotype was seen a few times. What antigen it recognizes has not been identified. No quality values exist for individual bases; no much larger clone is one base distant. This sample stems from a study of breast tumors, draining lymph nodes, adjacent tissues (TCRdb year 2016). Looking at the study overall: The study compared TCR beta repertoires across tumor, adjacent nontumor tissue and axillary lymph nodes from breast cancer patients. The study was designed to assess the relationships and possible T-cell exchange between tumor, surrounding tissue and draining lymph node repertoires in human breast cancer. Overall study outcomes, separate from this receptor: The similarity between tumor and nontumor tissue repertoires was significantly greater in luminal-like breast cancer than in basal-like breast cancer. The data were considered consistent with the idea that most tumor T cells come from the lymph node and then expand in tumor tissue. Tumors showed preferential V and J gene usage, and their T-cell repertoire diversity fell below that of lymph nodes yet above that of nontumor tissue. The conclusion that tumor T cells originate in lymph nodes was framed as consistent with a hypothesis rather than directly demonstrated.

The sample was run on an Illumina HiSeq 2000. Multiplex PCR amplification was used to build the TCR beta chain libraries. The amplified TCR beta chain products were analyzed by high-throughput sequencing. TCRdb took the public reads, trimmed them with fastp at Q25, ran MiXCR for clone calling and kept in-frame beta chains. All rows with the same CDR3 protein become a single entry with the most common DNA and genes. This sample comprises around 140,000 distinct CDR3 sequences, about a fifth of them detected only once. The ten largest clonotypes hold 2.5% to 3% of the sample. The lymph node samples were taken from the axillary draining lymph nodes of breast cancer patients. V sheds 1 base and J sheds 0 bases, leaving 13 bases between their ends. The CDR3 numbers 17 residues from cysteine through phenylalanine. This entry keeps only the CDR3 DNA: 51 bases, framed from base 1. CDR1 and CDR2 (MDHEN, SYDVKM) derive from the germline V gene.

What was sequenced was axillary lymph node tissue. This TCR was recovered from a female donor with breast cancer. Some clones in this sample may be carry-over from other donors' samples. The rearrangement combines TRBV28 with TRBJ1-5; 5 matching bases give a weak D call of TRBD1. The DNA sequence reads TGTGCCAGCAGTTTATCGCCAGGGACCCTTAGCAATCAGCCCCAGCATTTT. This sequence encodes CASSLSPGTLSNQPQHF.